This T cell receptor beta chain was sequenced during a study of T cell responses to AZD1222 COVID-19 vaccine. Whole-study results and caveats: Donor demographics were predominantly white British with a female majority; clonal diversity may be underestimated. Among vaccine-associated CD4 TCRs, coverage spanned spike, with dominance at 160-218 and 743-854.

Trimming removed 0 bases from V and 8 bases from J, with 13 bases in between. The CDR3 runs to 14 residues. Germline CDR1 reads ENHRY; CDR2 reads SYGVKD. For this clone: As yet, its antigen is unknown.

The study pooled second doses at about 4 or about 12 weeks. Clones were sequenced by immunoSEQ multiplex PCR, and TCRdb holds only the in-frame ones, with some missing. The sample carries over 85,000 clones, roughly 89% recorded once. Source: peripheral blood, taken 28 days after the second AZD1222 dose. The chain links TRBV10-3 to TRBJ1-2; no reliable D call. The receptor comes from an adult who received the AZD1222 COVID-19 vaccine. This CDR3 is CAISESEGAGGYTF. As DNA, the CDR3 is TGTGCCATCAGTGAGTCTGAGGGCGCGGGGGGCTACACCTTC.